This passage covers 26 T cell receptor beta chains from one sample sequenced in a study of shared clonotypes between healthy human individuals. The method was immunoSEQ multiplex PCR; TCRdb's version includes in-frame clones alone and lacks a portion of them. The data hold some 1,600,000 clones, with around 98% observed a single time. Sequenced: naive CD4+ T cells sorted from blood. Documented subset: CD45RA+ positively selected. These receptors were obtained from a man aged 30 to 39 in good health.

The chain employs TRBV18 and TRBJ2-1; no reliable D call. In germline, CDR1 is KGHSH, CDR2 LQKENI. The CDR3 loop spans 13 amino acids. Trimming shortened V by 3 bases and J by 4 bases, and 7 bases separated the two germline ends. The CDR3 loop is CASSPFEYNEQFF. Here the CDR3 DNA reads TGTGCCAGCTCACCGTTTGAGTACAATGAGCAGTTCTTC.

The chain combines TRBV29-1 with TRBJ1-2; the D gene is possibly TRBD1 (5 bases). The CDR3 spans 12 residues. Germline CDR1 and CDR2: SQVTM and ANQGSEA. CDR3 in DNA: TGCACCGTGAGGGACGGGTCCTATGGCTACACCTTC. Its protein is CTVRDGSYGYTF.

The chain employs TRBV6-1 and TRBJ1-2, with 11 bases fitting TRBD1. This CDR3 spans 18 amino acids. Germline CDR1 and CDR2: MNHNS and SASEGT. V lost 4 bases and J lost 6; bases outside the gene matches: 16. The CDR3 nucleotides read TGTGCCAGCAGTGCCCTACGCGGACAGGGGGCGCTCTTAAATGGCTACACCTTC. This codes for CASSALRGQGALLNGYTF.

This clone was picked up one time. The chain has TRBV5-4 and TRBJ2-1; TRBD2 might be the D (7 bases). CDR1 and CDR2 (germline): SGHNT, YYREEE (reference sequence). The CDR3 consists of 14 residues. Trimming shortened V by 6 bases and J by 10 bases, and 20 bases separated the two germline ends. The DNA of the CDR3 is TGTGCCAGCAAGATAGGGGGAGGGCCCCGGGAGCAGTTCTTC. Protein product: CASKIGGGPREQFF.

The chain links TRBV5-1 to TRBJ2-1; D not resolved. CDR3 size: 16 residues. Germline CDR1 and CDR2: SGHRS and YFSETQ. Trimming left V 7 bases short and J 1 base short, with 18 bases between. The CDR3 is CASSSESGLSYNEQFF. The CDR3 DNA is TGCGCCAGCTCCTCGGAAAGTGGCTTATCCTACAATGAGCAGTTCTTC.

The rearrangement joins TRBV9 to TRBJ2-5; no reliable D call. The J call may be in error: the DNA end matches TRBJ2-7 better. Germline V gene data show CDR1 as SGDLS and CDR2 as YYNGEE. The CDR3 totals 13 residues. The CDR3 loop reads CASSVNPSYEQYF. The CDR3 DNA is TGTGCCAGCAGCGTAAACCCCTCCTACGAGCAGTACTTC.

The chain recombines TRBV27 with TRBJ1-1; 7 bases line up with TRBD1. The CDR3 has 19 residues. Germline V gives CDR1 MNHEY, CDR2 SMNVEV (reference sequence). Trimming took 5 bases from V and 1 from J; bases not matched to a gene: 19. The CDR3 DNA follows: TGTGCCAGCAGTCCCTATTTGGGCTACTCCGGGACAGCGAACACTGAAGCTTTCTTT. It translates to CASSPYLGYSGTANTEAFF.

The genes are TRBV28 and TRBJ1-1, with D unclear. Germline CDR1 reads MDHEN; CDR2 reads SYDVKM. V lost 1 base to trimming and J lost 6 bases, with 9 bases between them. This CDR3 spans 13 amino acids. This CDR3 reads CASSLSPLPEAFF. The CDR3 coding sequence is TGTGCCAGCAGTTTATCGCCCCTCCCTGAAGCTTTCTTT.

V is TRBV27 and J is TRBJ2-1; D may be TRBD1 (6 bases). V was pared by 6 bases and J by 10 bases, with 13 bases between. This CDR3 has 12 residues. Germline V gene data show CDR1 as MNHEY and CDR2 as SMNVEV (reference sequence). The CDR3 region is CASRNREREQFF. For the CDR3, the DNA is TGTGCCAGCAGGAACAGGGAACGGGAGCAGTTCTTC.

V gene TRBV7-9 combines with J gene TRBJ2-7, with 14 bases matching TRBD2. CDR3 length: 18 amino acids. The germline V gene has CDR1 SEHNR and CDR2 FQNEAQ (reference sequence). Losses at the gene ends were 7 bases for V and 0 bases for J; bases not matched to a gene: 11. Written as DNA, the CDR3 is TGTGCCAGCATACCCCTAGGGACTAGCGGGAGCCTCTCCTACGAGCAGTACTTC. Translation: CASIPLGTSGSLSYEQYF.

CDR3 DNA sequence: TGTGCCATCCGGGAGGGTACGGGATCGAGGGATACGCAGTATTTT. It encodes CAIREGTGSRDTQYF. The chain couples TRBV10-3 to TRBJ2-3, with 8 bases fitting TRBD2. The CDR3 has 15 residues. The V and J ends lost 8 bases and 6 bases, in that order; junction bases with no gene match: 13. Germline V CDR1 and CDR2: ENHRY, SYGVKD.

This clone was observed a single time. CDR3 loop: CASSIGHGRETQYF. CDR3 coding DNA: TGTGCCAGTAGTATCGGCCACGGCCGGGAGACCCAGTACTTC. The J gene is TRBJ2-5, the V gene TRBV19; unclear D gene. Germline values: CDR1 LNHDA, CDR2 SQIVND (reference sequence). V was pared by 3 bases and J by 5 bases, with 13 bases between. The CDR3 extends over 14 amino acids. The entire variable domain, with the rest obtained from reference TRBV19 and TRBJ2-5, is as follows: DGGITQSPKYLFRKEGQNVTLSCEQNLNHDAMYWYRQDPGQGLRLIYYSQIVNDFQKGDIAEGYSVSREKKESFPLTVTSAQKNPTAFYLCASSIGHGRETQYFGPGTRLLVL.

The chain carries TRBV11-2 and TRBJ1-2; 7 positions agree with TRBD1. The germline CDR1 and CDR2 sequences are SGHAT and FQNNGV. CDR3 length equals 14 residues. V dropped 1 base and J dropped 4; count of bases not matched to a gene: 3. The CDR3 DNA sequence: TGTGCCAGCAGCTTAGCCCACAGGGGCTATGGCTACACCTTC. Amino acid sequence: CASSLAHRGYGYTF.

CDR3 DNA: TGCGCCAGCAGCTTGGGGACAGGGGGGCATGAGCAGTTCTTC. It is translated as CASSLGTGGHEQFF. The chain joins TRBV5-1 to TRBJ2-1, with 10 nucleotides matching TRBD1. The V segment lost 0 bases and the J segment 8 bases; nucleotides outside the gene matches: 2. Germline V gives CDR1 SGHRS, CDR2 YFSETQ. This CDR3 spans 14 amino acids. The full variable domain, rest sourced from reference TRBV5-1 and TRBJ2-1, is KAGVTQTPRYLIKTRGQQVTLSCSPISGHRSVSWYQQTPGQGLQFLFEYFSETQRNKGNFPGRFSGRQFSNSRSEMNVSTLELGDSALYLCASSLGTGGHEQFFGPGTRLTVL.

V usage is TRBV18 and J usage is TRBJ2-1, with D possibly being TRBD2 (7 bases). The CDR3 is 17 amino acids. V was cut by 0 bases and J by 0 bases, with 12 bases left in between. Germline lookup yields CDR1 KGHSH and CDR2 LQKENI. The CDR3 protein is CASSPPGGPSSYNEQFF. CDR3 bases: TGTGCCAGCTCACCACCGGGGGGGCCATCCTCCTACAATGAGCAGTTCTTC.

This clone appeared a single time. The V and J genes are TRBV5-1 and TRBJ2-3; TRBD2 aligns across 13 bases. The CDR3 spans 15 residues. The germline V gene encodes CDR1 SGHRS and CDR2 YFSETQ. V shed 4 bases, J shed 12 bases, and the junction held 11 bases outside the gene matches. CDR3 nucleotide sequence: TGCGCCAGCAGCCTCCGACTAGCGGGAGGCCGGTCCCAGTATTTT. This codes for CASSLRLAGGRSQYF.

A remark on this clone: An end of the junction differs from the germline gene, which may be a read error. The gene calls are TRBV5-1 and TRBJ1-2; maybe TRBD1 (6 bases). Germline CDR1 and CDR2: SGHRS and YFSETQ. The CDR3 is made up of 14 amino acids. This CDR3 reads CASSLDVGAQGASF. CDR3 DNA: TGCGCCAGCAGCTTGGATGTCGGGGCACAGGGAGCCTCCTTC.

The CDR3: CASSVERGSQSSYNEQFF. The CDR3 region has the DNA TGTGCCAGCAGCGTAGAACGGGGCAGTCAGAGCTCCTACAATGAGCAGTTCTTC. The chain couples TRBV9 to TRBJ2-1; D may match TRBD1 or TRBD2 (5 bases each). CDR1 is SGDLS, CDR2 YYNGEE, per germline. The CDR3 runs to 18 residues. V was cut by 0 bases and J by 0 bases, with 16 bases left in between.

The chain employs TRBV5-1 and TRBJ2-2; perhaps TRBD2 as D (6 bases). The CDR3 has 15 amino acids. Germline assignment: CDR1 SGHRS and CDR2 YFSETQ. Trimming took off 4 bases at V and 7 bases at J, with 17 bases between the two ends. CDR3 DNA sequence: TGCGCCAGCAGCCGCGGACCGGGAGCGGGCGGGGAGCTGTTTTTT. As protein: CASSRGPGAGGELFF.

The chain couples TRBV27 to TRBJ2-3; D gene ambiguous. V lost 3 bases, J lost 5 bases, and 12 bases lay in between. The length of the CDR3 is 14 residues. Germline V CDR1 and CDR2: MNHEY, SMNVEV (reference sequence). The chain's CDR3 is CASSFPDSGDTQYF. Written as DNA, the CDR3 is TGTGCCAGCAGTTTCCCCGACTCCGGAGATACGCAGTATTTT.

The rearrangement joins TRBV27 to TRBJ2-7; D unclear. Between the trimmed V and J ends, which lost 8 bases and 1 base, there was a span of 15 bases. This CDR3 has 14 amino acids. CDR1 and CDR2 (germline): MNHEY, SMNVEV (reference sequence). The CDR3 is CASSPDRISYEQYF. DNA of the CDR3: TGTGCCAGCTCTCCAGACCGAATATCCTACGAGCAGTACTTC.

V is TRBV4-1 and J is TRBJ1-2; perhaps TRBD1 as D (6 bases). The CDR3 is made up of 15 amino acids. Trimming stripped 3 bases from V and 8 bases from J, with 19 bases between. Germline V gene sequence: CDR1 MGHRA, CDR2 YSYEKL. CDR3 sequence reads: CASSQFEGGLRGYTF. CDR3 in DNA: TGCGCCAGCAGCCAGTTTGAGGGGGGGCTGAGGGGCTACACCTTC.

The CDR3 here is CSVEDPTGEDYGYTF. Here the CDR3 DNA reads TGCAGCGTTGAAGATCCCACAGGGGAGGACTATGGCTACACCTTC. V and J are TRBV29-1 and TRBJ1-2; TRBD1 matches at 7 bases. J was trimmed by 3 bases and V by 0 bases; bases with no gene match: 7. Germline lookup yields CDR1 SQVTM and CDR2 ANQGSEA. The CDR3 runs 15 residues.

The rearrangement links TRBV5-4 to TRBJ2-3; 8 bases map to TRBD2. V gave up 3 bases and J gave up 4 bases; unmatched junction bases: 4. Per germline, CDR1 SGHNT and CDR2 YYREEE (reference sequence). This CDR3 has 14 residues. The CDR3 bases are TGTGCCAGCAGCTCGGGGGGGTCCGCAGATACGCAGTATTTT. Encoded protein: CASSSGGSADTQYF.

V is TRBV5-1 and J is TRBJ2-7; a possible D gene is TRBD2 (6 bases). Germline CDR1 reads SGHRS; CDR2 reads YFSETQ. The V end was cut by 3 bases, the J end by 3 bases, with 13 bases between. The CDR3 totals 14 residues. The CDR3 DNA reads TGCGCCAGCAGCTCCGGTAGCGGCTACTACGAGCAGTACTTC. Translation: CASSSGSGYYEQYF.

The V gene is TRBV6-6, the J gene TRBJ1-4; D is possibly TRBD1 (6 bases). CDR3 length: 15 amino acids. Germline CDR1 and CDR2: MNHNY and SVGAGI (reference sequence). Trimming left V 1 base short and J 6 bases short, with 12 bases between. CDR3 protein: CASSYFNRVDEKLFF. The CDR3 bases are TGTGCCAGCAGTTACTTTAACAGGGTTGATGAAAAACTGTTTTTT.